These 14 T cell receptor beta chains were all obtained from the same sample, sequenced in a study of blood T cell repertoires in COVID-19. Using immunoSEQ multiplex PCR, the repertoire was profiled, and TCRdb retains in-frame clones only, with some absent. The sample has approximately 200,000 clones; roughly 88% are singletons. The sequenced material came from PBMCs or T cells enriched from blood (not recorded which). The receptors derive from a woman aged 25-40 years who had been exposed to COVID-19.

The V gene is TRBV5-1, the J gene TRBJ1-5; D not certain. The CDR3 consists of 14 residues. Trimming cost V 0 bases and J 5 bases, with 9 bases left between them. CDR1 and CDR2 from the germline V gene are SGHRS and YFSETQ. The CDR3 is CASSLGGGYQPQHF. The CDR3 DNA reads as TGCGCCAGCAGCTTGGGAGGCGGGTATCAGCCCCAGCATTTT.

The CDR3 is CASGEDRSASYSGNTIYF. DNA of the CDR3: TGTGCTAGTGGTGAGGACAGATCCGCTAGTTACTCTGGAAACACCATATATTTT. V and J are TRBV12-5 and TRBJ1-3, with D tentatively TRBD1 (6 bases). Germline V gene data show CDR1 as LGHNT and CDR2 as FRNRAP. The CDR3 length is 18 residues. Trimming took off 5 bases at V and 0 bases at J, with 20 bases between the two ends.

This chain links TRBV15 with TRBJ1-1; D call uncertain. The CDR3 spans 13 residues. The V gene lost 8 bases and the J gene lost 0 bases, with 10 bases spanning the gap. Per germline, CDR1 LNHNV and CDR2 YYDKDF (reference sequence). The CDR3 spells CATAAAMNTEAFF. CDR3 sequence (DNA): TGTGCCACCGCGGCAGCGATGAACACTGAAGCTTTCTTT.

This chain links TRBV5-1 with TRBJ2-7; 7 nucleotides match TRBD1. V shed 3 bases and J 5 bases; nucleotides not matched to a gene: 5. The CDR3 is made up of 13 amino acids. Germline CDR1 SGHRS, CDR2 YFSETQ. CDR3: CASSSGDSHEQYF. The CDR3 DNA follows: TGCGCCAGCAGCTCCGGGGACAGCCACGAGCAGTACTTC. Together with reference TRBV5-1 and TRBJ2-7, the CDR3 gives the full variable domain: KAGVTQTPRYLIKTRGQQVTLSCSPISGHRSVSWYQQTPGQGLQFLFEYFSETQRNKGNFPGRFSGRQFSNSRSEMNVSTLELGDSALYLCASSSGDSHEQYFGPGTRLTVT.

The V call is TRBV5-1, the J call TRBJ1-1, with 10 bases matching TRBD1. Germline V gives CDR1 SGHRS, CDR2 YFSETQ. The J segment lost 5 bases and the V segment lost 0 bases, leaving 4 bases of the junction unmatched. The CDR3 extends over 15 amino acids. Here the CDR3 reads CASSLGQGARTEAFF. CDR3 DNA: TGCGCCAGCAGCTTGGGACAGGGGGCGCGGACTGAAGCTTTCTTT.

The rearrangement uses TRBV11-2 and TRBJ2-7, with a weak D call TRBD2 (6 bases). Trimming took 5 bases from V and 4 from J, leaving 15 bases between them. Per the germline V gene, CDR1 is SGHAT and CDR2 is FQNNGV. CDR3 length equals 14 residues. The CDR3 coding sequence is TGTGCCAGCAGCGTGACTAGAGCTTATTACGAGCAGTACTTC. Its translation: CASSVTRAYYEQYF.

This chain connects TRBV30 to TRBJ1-2; TRBD1 aligns across 7 bases. J gave up 4 bases and V 8 bases, and 10 bases lay outside the gene matches. Germline-derived CDR1 and CDR2 are GTSNPN and SVGIG (reference sequence). The CDR3 length is 13 residues. The CDR3 region is CATSTGKIYGYTF. DNA for the CDR3: TGTGCCACCTCGACAGGGAAAATCTATGGCTACACCTTC.

The gene calls are TRBV19 and TRBJ2-5, with a weak D call TRBD1 (6 bases). With 3 bases removed from V and 2 bases from J, the gap between germline ends came to 10 bases. The germline V gene has CDR1 LNHDA and CDR2 SQIVND (reference sequence). The CDR3 is made up of 14 amino acids. The CDR3 loop reads CASSMYRAQETQYF. CDR3 DNA: TGTGCCAGTAGTATGTACAGGGCTCAAGAGACCCAGTACTTC.

The V gene is TRBV18, the J gene TRBJ1-2; TRBD1 is a possible D gene (6 bases). The germline V and J ends were trimmed by 3 bases and 0 bases, with 17 bases remaining between them. The germline gives CDR1 KGHSH, CDR2 LQKENI. The length of the CDR3 is 17 residues. CDR3 amino acids: CASSPIADSQANYGYTF. The CDR3 bases are TGTGCCAGCTCACCCATCGCGGACAGCCAAGCTAACTATGGCTACACCTTC.

V is TRBV6-2 or TRBV6-3 and J is TRBJ2-1; possible D gene TRBD2, 5 bases. CDR3 length: 15 residues. CDR1 and CDR2 from the germline V gene are MNHEY and SVGEGT. Trimming removed 6 bases from V and 0 bases from J, with 12 bases in between. The CDR3 sequence: CASSISGSSYNEQFF. The DNA for the CDR3 is TGTGCCAGCAGCATCTCGGGAAGCTCCTACAATGAGCAGTTCTTC.

V is TRBV5-1 and J is TRBJ2-2; tentatively, D is TRBD2 (6 bases). The CDR3 sequence is 15 residues long. V lost 3 bases and J lost 5, with 14 bases in between. CDR1 and CDR2 (germline): SGHRS, YFSETQ. The CDR3 protein is CASSSSRGGTGELFF. The DNA of the CDR3 is TGCGCCAGCAGCTCATCGAGGGGAGGTACCGGGGAGCTGTTTTTT. Full variable domain (rest looked up from reference TRBV5-1 and TRBJ2-2): KAGVTQTPRYLIKTRGQQVTLSCSPISGHRSVSWYQQTPGQGLQFLFEYFSETQRNKGNFPGRFSGRQFSNSRSEMNVSTLELGDSALYLCASSSSRGGTGELFFGEGSRLTVL.

The CDR3 is CASSQVAGVGYEQYF. CDR3 in DNA: TGTGCCAGCAGCCAAGTAGCGGGAGTAGGGTACGAGCAGTACTTC. The chain uses TRBV3-1 (or the pseudogene TRBV3-2) and TRBJ2-7, with 9 bases identical to TRBD2. Per germline, CDR1 LGHDT and CDR2 YNNKEL (reference sequence). J lost 4 bases, V lost 1 base, and 5 bases had no gene match. This CDR3 region has 15 residues.

This clone appeared a single time. The genes are TRBV5-6 and TRBJ2-3, with TRBD1 as a possible D gene (6 bases). The CDR3 contains 15 residues. Germline V lookup: CDR1 SGHDT, CDR2 YYEEEE. Trimming took 3 bases from V and 2 from J, leaving 13 bases between them. The DNA of the CDR3 is TGTGCCAGCAGCTCAGAGACAGGTCTCACAGATACGCAGTATTTT. It translates to CASSSETGLTDTQYF.

The CDR3 protein is CASSQGHYNEQFF. CDR3 nucleotide sequence: TGTGCCAGCAGCCAAGGACATTACAATGAGCAGTTCTTC. The rearrangement links TRBV3-1 (or the pseudogene TRBV3-2) to TRBJ2-1; D uncertain. V lost 1 base and J lost 4, with 5 bases in between. The germline CDR1 and CDR2 sequences are LGHDT and YNNKEL (reference sequence). The CDR3 length is 13 residues.